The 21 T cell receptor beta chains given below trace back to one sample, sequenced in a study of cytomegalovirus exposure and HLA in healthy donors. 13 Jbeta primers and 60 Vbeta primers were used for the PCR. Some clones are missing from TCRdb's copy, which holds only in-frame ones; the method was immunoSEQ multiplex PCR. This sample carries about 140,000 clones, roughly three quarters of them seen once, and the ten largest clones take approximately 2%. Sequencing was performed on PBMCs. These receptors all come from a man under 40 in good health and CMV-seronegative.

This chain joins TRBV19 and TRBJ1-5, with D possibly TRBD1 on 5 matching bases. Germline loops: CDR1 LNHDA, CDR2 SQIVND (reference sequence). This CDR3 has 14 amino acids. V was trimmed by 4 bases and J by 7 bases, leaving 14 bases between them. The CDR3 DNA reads TGTGCCAGTAGTACCCCGCGGGGGATACAGCCCCAGCATTTT. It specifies CASSTPRGIQPQHF.

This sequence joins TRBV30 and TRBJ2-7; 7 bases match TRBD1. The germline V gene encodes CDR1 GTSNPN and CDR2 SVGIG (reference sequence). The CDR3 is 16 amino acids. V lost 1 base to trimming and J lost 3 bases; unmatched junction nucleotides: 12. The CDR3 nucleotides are TGTGCCTGGAGTGACCAGAGGACAGGAAGGTACTACGAGCAGTACTTC. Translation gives CAWSDQRTGRYYEQYF.

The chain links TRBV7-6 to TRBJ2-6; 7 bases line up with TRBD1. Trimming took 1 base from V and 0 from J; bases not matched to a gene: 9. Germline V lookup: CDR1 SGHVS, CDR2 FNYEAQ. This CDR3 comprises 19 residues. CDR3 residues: CASSLVRGQISSGANVLTF. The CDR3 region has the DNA TGTGCCAGCAGCTTAGTTCGGGGACAGATAAGCTCTGGGGCCAACGTCCTGACTTTC.

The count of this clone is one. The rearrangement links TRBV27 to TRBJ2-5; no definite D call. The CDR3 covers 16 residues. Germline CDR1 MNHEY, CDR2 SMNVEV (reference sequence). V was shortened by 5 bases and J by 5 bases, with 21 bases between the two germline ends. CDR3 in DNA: TGTGCCAGCAGTCCCCCCGAAGCACGAGTGGGCGAGACCCAGTACTTC. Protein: CASSPPEARVGETQYF.

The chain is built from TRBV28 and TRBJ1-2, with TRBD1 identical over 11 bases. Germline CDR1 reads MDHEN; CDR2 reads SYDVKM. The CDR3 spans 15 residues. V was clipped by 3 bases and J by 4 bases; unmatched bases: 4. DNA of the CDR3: TGTGCCAGCAGTTTTTCCGGGACAGGGGGCTATGGCTACACCTTC. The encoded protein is CASSFSGTGGYGYTF.

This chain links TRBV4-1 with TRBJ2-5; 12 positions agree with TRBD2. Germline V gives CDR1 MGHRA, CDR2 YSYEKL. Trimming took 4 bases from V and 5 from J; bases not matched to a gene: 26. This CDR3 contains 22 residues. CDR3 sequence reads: CASSPFARASGRAAGIRETQYF. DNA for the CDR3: TGCGCCAGCAGCCCTTTCGCCAGGGCTAGCGGGAGGGCCGCTGGTATTAGGGAGACCCAGTACTTC.

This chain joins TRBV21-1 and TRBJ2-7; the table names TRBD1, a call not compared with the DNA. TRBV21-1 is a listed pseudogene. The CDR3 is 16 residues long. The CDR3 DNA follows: TGTGCCAGCAGCACTTTTAGGACAGGGCATCCCTACGAGCAGTACTTC. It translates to CASSTFRTGHPYEQYF.

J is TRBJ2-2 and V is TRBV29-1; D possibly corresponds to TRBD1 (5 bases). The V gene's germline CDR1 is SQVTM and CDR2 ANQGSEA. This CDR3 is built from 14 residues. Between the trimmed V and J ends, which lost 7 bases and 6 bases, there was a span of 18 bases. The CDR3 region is CSAIRVGAAGELFF. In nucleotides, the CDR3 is TGCAGCGCCATCAGGGTTGGGGCGGCCGGGGAGCTGTTTTTT.

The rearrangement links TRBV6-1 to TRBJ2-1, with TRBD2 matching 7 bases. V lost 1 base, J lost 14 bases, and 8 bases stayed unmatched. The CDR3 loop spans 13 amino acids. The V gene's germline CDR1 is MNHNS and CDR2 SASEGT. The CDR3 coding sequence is TGTGCCAGCAGTGAAGATTCGGGGGGTGAAGAGTTCTTC. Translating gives CASSEDSGGEEFF.

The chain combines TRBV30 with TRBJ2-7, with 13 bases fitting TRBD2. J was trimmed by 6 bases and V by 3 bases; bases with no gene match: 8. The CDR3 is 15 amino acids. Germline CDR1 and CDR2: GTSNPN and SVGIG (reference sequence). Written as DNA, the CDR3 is TGTGCCTGGAGCCGGACTAGCGGGAGTCAAAGCGAGCAGTACTTC. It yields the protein CAWSRTSGSQSEQYF.

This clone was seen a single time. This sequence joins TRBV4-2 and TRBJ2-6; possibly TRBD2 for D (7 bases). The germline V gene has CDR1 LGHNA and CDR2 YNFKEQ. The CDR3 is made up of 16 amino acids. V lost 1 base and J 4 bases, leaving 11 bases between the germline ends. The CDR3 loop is CASSQAGGGGANVLTF. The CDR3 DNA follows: TGTGCCAGCAGCCAAGCGGGGGGCGGCGGGGCCAACGTCCTGACTTTC.

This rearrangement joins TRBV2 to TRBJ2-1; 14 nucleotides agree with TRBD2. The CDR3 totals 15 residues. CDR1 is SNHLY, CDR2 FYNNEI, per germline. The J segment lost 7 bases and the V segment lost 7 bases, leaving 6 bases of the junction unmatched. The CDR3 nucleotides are TGTGCCAGCATAGGGACTAGCGGGAGAGTAAATGAGCAGTTCTTC. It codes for CASIGTSGRVNEQFF.

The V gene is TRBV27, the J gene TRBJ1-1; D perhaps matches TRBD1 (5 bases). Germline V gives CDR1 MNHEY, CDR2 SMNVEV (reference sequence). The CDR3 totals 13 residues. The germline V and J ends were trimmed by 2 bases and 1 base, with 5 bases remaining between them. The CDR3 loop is CASSLRGNTEAFF. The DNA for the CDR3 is TGTGCCAGCAGTTTAAGGGGGAACACTGAAGCTTTCTTT.

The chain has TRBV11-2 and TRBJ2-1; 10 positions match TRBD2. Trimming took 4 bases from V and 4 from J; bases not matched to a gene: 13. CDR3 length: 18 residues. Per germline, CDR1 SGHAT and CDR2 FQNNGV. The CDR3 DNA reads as TGTGCCAGCAGCTCTTTAGCGGGAGGTACTCCCAATTACAATGAGCAGTTCTTC. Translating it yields CASSSLAGGTPNYNEQFF.

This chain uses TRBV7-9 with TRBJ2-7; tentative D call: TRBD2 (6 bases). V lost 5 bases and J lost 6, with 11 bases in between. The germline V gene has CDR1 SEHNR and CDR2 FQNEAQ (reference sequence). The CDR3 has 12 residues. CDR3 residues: CASSQDGGEQYF. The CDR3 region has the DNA TGTGCCAGCAGCCAAGACGGGGGCGAGCAGTACTTC. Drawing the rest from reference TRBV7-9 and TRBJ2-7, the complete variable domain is DTGVSQNPRHKITKRGQNVTFRCDPISEHNRLYWYRQTLGQGPEFLTYFQNEAQLEKSRLLSDRFSAERPKGSFSTLEIQRTEQGDSAMYLCASSQDGGEQYFGPGTRLTVT.

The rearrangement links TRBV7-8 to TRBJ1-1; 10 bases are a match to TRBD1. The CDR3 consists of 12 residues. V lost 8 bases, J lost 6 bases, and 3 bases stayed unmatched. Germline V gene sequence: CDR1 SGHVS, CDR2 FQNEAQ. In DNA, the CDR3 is TGTGCCAGCGAAGGACAGGGGGCTGAAGCTTTCTTT. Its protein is CASEGQGAEAFF.

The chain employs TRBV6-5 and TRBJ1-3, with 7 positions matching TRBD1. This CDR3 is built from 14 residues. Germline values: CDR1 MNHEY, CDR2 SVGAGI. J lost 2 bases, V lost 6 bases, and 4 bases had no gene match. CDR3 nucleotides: TGTGCCAGCAGGCGACAGGGAACTGGAAACACCATATATTTT. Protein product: CASRRQGTGNTIYF.

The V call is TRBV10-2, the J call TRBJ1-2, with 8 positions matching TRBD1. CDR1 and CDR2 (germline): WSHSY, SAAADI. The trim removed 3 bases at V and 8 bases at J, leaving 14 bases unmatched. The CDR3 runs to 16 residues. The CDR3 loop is CASSDNGQGPTGGYTF. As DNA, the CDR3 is TGCGCCAGCAGTGATAACGGACAGGGCCCTACAGGGGGCTACACCTTC.

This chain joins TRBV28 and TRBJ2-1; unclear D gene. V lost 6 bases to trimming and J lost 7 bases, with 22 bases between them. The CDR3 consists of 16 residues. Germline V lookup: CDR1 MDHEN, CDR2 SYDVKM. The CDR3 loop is CASSRTVQAPWNEQFF. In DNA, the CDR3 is TGTGCCAGCAGCCGTACGGTTCAGGCTCCTTGGAATGAGCAGTTCTTC.

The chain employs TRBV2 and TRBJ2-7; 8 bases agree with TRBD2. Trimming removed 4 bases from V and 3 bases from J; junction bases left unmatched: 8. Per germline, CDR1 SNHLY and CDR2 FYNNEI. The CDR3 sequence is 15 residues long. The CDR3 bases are TGTGCCAGCAGTGTGATCGGGACTAGGGTCTACGAGCAGTACTTC. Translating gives CASSVIGTRVYEQYF.

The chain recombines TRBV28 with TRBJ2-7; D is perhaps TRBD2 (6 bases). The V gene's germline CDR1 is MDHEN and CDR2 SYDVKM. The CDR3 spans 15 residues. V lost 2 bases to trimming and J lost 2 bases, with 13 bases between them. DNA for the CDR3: TGTGCCAGCAGTTTACCGGGAGACATGGCCTACGAGCAGTACTTC. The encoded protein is CASSLPGDMAYEQYF.